What follows describes a single TCR beta chain. Its antigen specificity is not known. It has no much larger one-base neighbor in the sample; base qualities were not kept. These data are taken from a study of response to subunit inactivated influenza vaccine (dated by TCRdb to 2016 to 2019). Study-wide context: The study used deep quantitative T cell receptor repertoire profiling to track responses to a trivalent subunit inactivated influenza vaccine.

General findings and caveats noted by the study authors: The authors proposed that each seasonal influenza vaccination may bring in only a limited number of new T cells.

The library was built by means of RT-PCR. These reads were obtained on an Illumina HiSeq 2500. In TCRdb, the public reads were trimmed at Q25 with fastp and aligned with MiXCR, with productive beta chains retained. Every entry covers one CDR3 protein and lists the most common genes and DNA from its rows. A total of over 400,000 distinct CDR3 sequences appear in this sample, approximately 11% of them only once. The ten biggest clones cover roughly 12% of the sample. In light of the paper, this sample's time point label describes: 45 to 50 days after influenza vaccine administration. Spanning cysteine to phenylalanine, the CDR3 consists of 13 amino acids. Only the CDR3 DNA stays, 39 bases, in frame from base 1. V is clipped by 0 bases and J by 7 bases, and the sequence between their germline boundaries is 6 bases long. CDR1 SEHNR and CDR2 FQNEAQ were looked up in the germline V gene (reference sequence).

Here the sequenced sample was PBMCs from blood, taken about 40 days after vaccination. The sequence links TRBV7-9 to TRBJ2-2, with no reliable assignment of the D segment. The TCR was taken from a man between 45 and 60 years old who received an inactivated influenza vaccine. Donor details come from another sample of the same person, matched by shared clones. The CDR3 protein sequence reads: CASSLAFIGELFF. In nucleotides, the sequence is TGTGCCAGCAGCTTAGCTTTCATCGGGGAGCTGTTTTTT.